The 9 T cell receptor beta chains presented below share a single source sample, sequenced in a study of T cells in localized non-small cell lung cancer. Sequencing was performed with immunoSEQ multiplex PCR; in TCRdb, only in-frame clones are kept and a portion is missing. Of around 14,000 clones in the sample, roughly four fifths were seen once. The specimen comprised peripheral blood, sampled before any cancer treatment. All receptors derive from a female donor older than 55 with stage I squamous cell lung carcinoma.

The chain uses TRBV5-1 and TRBJ2-5; 9 nucleotides align to TRBD2. This CDR3 region has 15 residues. Germline V CDR1 and CDR2: SGHRS, YFSETQ. J was trimmed by 5 bases and V by 4 bases; bases with no gene match: 9. The DNA for the CDR3 is TGCGCCAGCAGCACCGGGGCTAGCGGGATTGAGACCCAGTACTTC. Protein: CASSTGASGIETQYF.

The chain has TRBV4-2 and TRBJ1-2, with TRBD1 matching 7 bases. Germline assignment: CDR1 LGHNA and CDR2 YNFKEQ. CDR3 length: 14 residues. V was pared by 1 base and J by 5 bases, with 4 bases of the junction left unmatched. CDR3 sequence reads: CASSQAGTVYGYTF. In nucleotides, the CDR3 is TGTGCCAGCAGCCAAGCCGGGACAGTGTATGGCTACACCTTC.

The genes are TRBV6-5 and TRBJ1-4; 9 nucleotides agree with TRBD1. The ends lost 4 bases at V and 10 bases at J; junction bases unmatched: 10. This CDR3 comprises 15 residues. Germline V gives CDR1 MNHEY, CDR2 SVGAGI. The CDR3 sequence: CASSSSGTGWGKLFF. CDR3 DNA sequence: TGTGCCAGCAGTTCGTCCGGGACAGGGTGGGGAAAACTGTTTTTT.

The chain employs TRBV10-1 and TRBJ2-1, with 9 bases matching TRBD1. This CDR3 comprises 15 residues. CDR1 WNHNN and CDR2 SYGVQD come from the germline V gene (reference sequence). V gave up 5 bases and J gave up 2 bases; unmatched junction bases: 4. As DNA, the CDR3 is TGCGCCAGCAGTACGACAGGGGGGGCCTACAATGAGCAGTTCTTC. Its translation is CASSTTGGAYNEQFF.

This clone was observed once. The rearrangement joins TRBV7-3 to TRBJ1-2, with TRBD1 matching 7 bases. The germline V gene encodes CDR1 SGHTA and CDR2 FQGTGA. This CDR3 region has 14 residues. The V gene end was trimmed by 5 bases and the J gene end by 6 bases; junction bases not matched to a gene: 9. The chain's CDR3 is CASSAGTARDGYTF. The CDR3 DNA sequence: TGTGCCAGCAGCGCCGGGACAGCAAGGGATGGCTACACCTTC.

The chain employs TRBV7-8 and TRBJ2-5; D is possibly TRBD2 (7 bases). Germline-derived CDR1 and CDR2 are SGHVS and FQNEAQ. V lost 1 base and J 5 bases, leaving 17 bases between the germline ends. This CDR3 spans 16 amino acids. CDR3 nucleotides: TGTGCCAGCAGCTTAGGGATGGGGGGGCCAGAGGAGACCCAGTACTTC. It encodes CASSLGMGGPEETQYF.

The chain has TRBV5-1 and TRBJ2-1; tentatively, D is TRBD1 (6 bases). V lost 3 bases and J 7 bases, leaving 11 bases between the germline ends. Germline CDR1 is SGHRS and CDR2 is YFSETQ. The CDR3 is 13 amino acids. Written as DNA, the CDR3 is TGCGCCAGCAGCTCGCGGCAGGGGAATGAGCAGTTCTTC. Residues: CASSSRQGNEQFF.

V and J are TRBV7-6 and TRBJ1-6; TRBD1 matches 10 bases. Trimming removed 8 bases from V and 6 bases from J; junction bases left unmatched: 7. CDR1 is SGHVS and CDR2 is FNYEAQ in the germline V gene. CDR3 length: 15 amino acids. The CDR3 is CASRGQGGGNSPLHF. The CDR3 coding sequence is TGTGCCAGCCGAGGACAGGGGGGTGGTAATTCACCCCTCCACTTT.

V and J are TRBV15 and TRBJ2-1, with 9 bases identical to TRBD2. The CDR3 runs 15 residues. The ends lost 0 bases at V and 8 bases at J; junction bases unmatched: 5. Germline V gene data show CDR1 as LNHNV and CDR2 as YYDKDF (reference sequence). The CDR3 DNA reads TGTGCCACCAGCAGAGACCGCGGGGGGGCCTATGAGCAGTTCTTC. It specifies CATSRDRGGAYEQFF.